A selection of T cell receptor beta chains follows, all from one sample in a study of human T cells and chemical hapten exposure. TCRdb passed the RACE reads through MiXCR, listing each CDR3 protein once. Of 180,000 or so distinct CDR3 sequences in the sample, 30% were seen once. The sample was whole blood, taken in connection with sensitization to the hapten diphenylcyclopropenone (DPC). All receptors come from a young woman with alopecia areata. Some clones in this sample may be carry-over from other donors' samples. CDR3s include the opening cysteine and the closing phenylalanine or tryptophan. Each record gives: V gene, J gene, CDR3 length, clone size, D gene, CDR3 protein, CDR3 DNA. D genes are given only for firm matches. A clone size is listed for some rows: how often the clone was seen (once, few, many), or a class if it is expanded.

>TRBV12-3/TRBV12-4|TRBJ2-3|15|few|TRBD2
CASSFDGGGTDTQYF
TGTGCCAGCAGTTTCGACGGGGGGGGCACAGATACGCAGTATTTT
>TRBV20-1|TRBJ2-3|14|few|TRBD2
CSGTGGASTDTQYF
TGCAGTGGTACCGGGGGGGCTAGCACAGATACGCAGTATTTT
>TRBV5-1|TRBJ1-1|14|NA|NA
CASSLGGGGTEAFF
TGCGCCAGCAGCTTGGGGGGAGGGGGCACTGAAGCTTTCTTT
>TRBV6-6|TRBJ1-5|14|NA|NA
CASSAGISNQPQHF
TGTGCCAGCAGTGCAGGGATAAGCAATCAGCCCCAGCATTTT
>TRBV5-1|TRBJ2-5|16|few|NA
CASSSKLDRLPETQYF
TGCGCCAGCAGCTCCAAACTCGACAGACTACCGGAGACCCAGTACTTC
>TRBV7-8|TRBJ1-5|14|NA|NA
CASSLVTGSVPQHF
TGTGCCAGCAGCTTAGTAACAGGGAGCGTGCCCCAGCATTTT
>TRBV20-1|TRBJ2-1|15|few|NA
CSARRGGSSYNEQFF
TGCAGTGCCAGGAGGGGGGGGAGCTCCTACAATGAGCAGTTCTTC
>TRBV7-9|TRBJ2-5|13|few|NA
CASRGTGLATQYF
TGTGCCAGCAGAGGTACAGGGCTTGCGACCCAGTACTTC
>TRBV6-2/TRBV6-3|TRBJ2-1|14|few|NA
CASTKVSSYNEQFF
TGTGCCAGCACCAAAGTGAGCTCCTACAATGAGCAGTTCTTC
>TRBV11-3|TRBJ2-2|14|few|TRBD1
CASSLGQGDGELFF
TGTGCCAGCAGCTTGGGGCAGGGGGACGGGGAGCTGTTTTTT
>TRBV6-2/TRBV6-3|TRBJ2-7|17|few|NA
CASSLRGLPTSSLEQYF
TGTGCCAGCAGTTTAAGAGGGCTCCCGACTTCGTCTCTCGAGCAGTACTTC
>TRBV7-2|TRBJ2-2|14|many|NA
CASSQQRDTGELFF
TGTGCCAGCAGTCAACAGCGGGACACCGGGGAGCTGTTTTTT
>TRBV7-2|TRBJ2-2|15|few|TRBD2
CASRVASGNTGELFF
TGTGCCAGCAGGGTCGCTAGCGGAAACACCGGGGAGCTGTTTTTT
>TRBV7-2|TRBJ1-4|14|few|NA
CASSLWGPDEKLFF
TGTGCCAGCAGCTTGTGGGGGCCGGATGAAAAACTGTTTTTT
>TRBV15|TRBJ1-5|16|NA|NA
CATSRGGQWDNQPRHF
TGTGCCACCAGCAGAGGTGGACAGTGGGACAATCAGCCCCGGCATTTT
>TRBV30|TRBJ1-1|16|NA|TRBD1
CAWTIGTAHMNTEAFF
TGTGCCTGGACCATCGGGACAGCGCACATGAACACTGAAGCTTTCTTT
>TRBV6-1|TRBJ2-3|14|NA|NA
CASSEQGATDTQYF
TGTGCCAGCAGTGAGCAGGGTGCTACAGATACGCAGTATTTT
>TRBV18|TRBJ1-2|16|once|NA
CASSPVQADLNYGYTF
TGTGCCAGCTCACCGGTACAGGCCGATCTTAACTATGGCTACACCTTC
>TRBV10-3|TRBJ2-1|14|few|NA
CAIRRENSYNEQFF
TGTGCCATCAGGAGGGAGAATTCCTACAATGAGCAGTTCTTC
>TRBV7-9|TRBJ2-7|14|NA|NA
CASSRTDSSYEQYF
TGTGCCAGCAGCCGGACAGACAGCTCCTACGAGCAGTACTTC
>TRBV28|TRBJ1-1|12|NA|NA
CASTPVEGRAFF
TGTGCCAGCACGCCCGTCGAGGGTCGAGCTTTCTTT
>TRBV7-9|TRBJ1-2|15|NA|TRBD1
CASSSPGQNLYGYTF
TGTGCCAGCAGCAGCCCGGGACAGAACCTCTATGGCTACACCTTC
>TRBV5-1|TRBJ1-5|15|NA|NA
CASSLGPQDNQPQHF
TGCGCCAGCAGCCTCGGGCCGCAGGACAATCAGCCCCAGCATTTT
>TRBV29-1|TRBJ2-7|12|many|NA
CSVAYSSYEQYF
TGCAGCGTTGCGTACAGTTCCTACGAGCAGTACTTC
>TRBV20-1|TRBJ2-5|13|once|NA
CSAMGGHQETQYF
TGCAGTGCTATGGGGGGACACCAAGAGACCCAGTACTTC
>TRBV5-6|TRBJ1-2|15|few|NA
CASSPGSGLAYGYTF
TGTGCCAGCAGCCCGGGCTCCGGGCTGGCTTATGGCTACACCTTC
>TRBV29-1|TRBJ2-5|12|few|NA
CSVPTSAETQYF
TGCAGCGTGCCCACTAGTGCGGAGACCCAGTACTTC
>TRBV12-3/TRBV12-4|TRBJ2-7|15|NA|TRBD1
CASRSSEGATHEQYF
TGTGCCAGCAGATCATCAGAGGGGGCGACCCACGAGCAGTACTTC
>TRBV11-2|TRBJ2-1|15|NA|TRBD1
CASSRWTGQYNEQFF
TGTGCCAGCAGCCGATGGACAGGGCAATACAATGAGCAGTTCTTC
>TRBV7-2|TRBJ2-1|15|few|TRBD2
CASHSGTSVYNEQFF
TGTGCCAGCCATAGCGGGACTAGCGTATACAATGAGCAGTTCTTC
>TRBV21-1|TRBJ2-4|11|NA|NA
CASSKNPGLLF
TGTGCCAGCAGCAAAAACCCGGGACTTCTCTTC
>TRBV3-1|TRBJ2-7|14|few|NA
CASSQGYLAYEQYF
TGTGCCAGCAGCCAGGGGTATTTAGCCTACGAGCAGTACTTC
>TRBV28|TRBJ1-2|15|once|TRBD1
CASSTGGLGSYGYTF
TGTGCCAGCAGTACAGGGGGCTTGGGGAGCTATGGCTACACCTTC
>TRBV10-2|TRBJ2-1|14|few|TRBD1
CASSERQGKDEQFF
TGCGCCAGCAGTGAGAGACAGGGCAAGGATGAGCAGTTCTTC
>TRBV12-3/TRBV12-4|TRBJ1-3|18|NA|TRBD1
CASSEITGQGLSGNTIYF
TGTGCCAGCAGCGAGATAACGGGACAGGGCCTCTCTGGAAACACCATATATTTT
>TRBV20-1|TRBJ1-5|13|NA|TRBD1
CSARDRGGQPQHF
TGCAGTGCTCGAGACAGGGGAGGTCAGCCCCAGCATTTT
>TRBV18|TRBJ1-1|14|many|NA
CASSPGWQGNEAFF
TGTGCCAGCTCACCAGGGTGGCAGGGGAATGAAGCTTTCTTT
>TRBV9|TRBJ2-3|15|NA|NA
CASSRDFRVADTQYF
TGTGCCAGCAGCCGGGACTTTCGGGTTGCAGATACGCAGTATTTT
>TRBV5-5|TRBJ2-7|16|few|TRBD1
CASSSHWTGVPYEQYF
TGTGCCAGCAGCTCACATTGGACAGGAGTTCCCTACGAGCAGTACTTC
>TRBV5-3|TRBJ2-3|23|NA|TRBD2
CARSPDLTPGLADLKGNTDTQYF
TGTGCCAGAAGCCCCGACCTTACACCGGGACTAGCGGACTTGAAGGGAAACACAGATACGCAGTATTTT
>TRBV25-1|TRBJ1-1|14|NA|NA
CASSDKGRNTEAFF
TGTGCCAGCAGCGACAAGGGGAGAAACACTGAAGCTTTCTTT
>TRBV7-9|TRBJ2-7|14|many|NA
CASLNWPDHYEQYF
TGTGCCAGCCTTAACTGGCCCGACCACTACGAGCAGTACTTC
>TRBV7-9|TRBJ2-7|14|NA|NA
CASSSNPTNYEQYF
TGTGCCAGCAGCTCGAACCCGACAAATTACGAGCAGTACTTC
>TRBV12-3/TRBV12-4|TRBJ1-2|13|NA|TRBD1
CASRNTGAEGYTF
TGTGCCAGCAGGAACACAGGGGCGGAAGGCTACACCTTC
>TRBV3-1|TRBJ2-7|14|NA|NA
CASSLKVNSYEQYF
TGTGCCAGCAGCCTCAAAGTTAACTCCTACGAGCAGTACTTC
>TRBV6-1|TRBJ2-3|16|NA|TRBD2
CASRSGTSGRSDTQYF
TGTGCCAGCAGGTCCGGGACTAGCGGGAGGTCAGATACGCAGTATTTT
>TRBV28|TRBJ2-1|15|few|TRBD1
CASSSTGVTYNEQFF
TGTGCCAGCAGCTCGACAGGGGTGACCTACAATGAGCAGTTCTTC
>TRBV7-6|TRBJ2-2|15|NA|NA
CASSPGPTNTGELFF
TGTGCCAGCAGCCCCGGGCCCACGAACACCGGGGAGCTGTTTTTT
>TRBV20-1|TRBJ1-1|14|NA|NA
CSARDWRRNTEAFF
TGCAGTGCTAGAGATTGGCGACGGAACACTGAAGCTTTCTTT
>TRBV10-3|TRBJ2-1|15|few|NA
CAISGGFSSYNEQFF
TGTGCCATCAGTGGTGGGTTTAGCTCCTACAATGAGCAGTTCTTC
>TRBV28|TRBJ1-6|13|few|NA
CASRGPYNSPLHF
TGTGCCAGTCGGGGTCCATATAATTCACCCCTCCACTTT
>TRBV29-1|TRBJ1-4|15|few|NA
CSVGSTGGLNEKLFF
TGCAGCGTTGGGAGCACCGGGGGGCTTAATGAAAAACTGTTTTTT
>TRBV23-1|TRBJ2-6|15|NA|NA
CASRLRGSGANVLTF
TGCGCCAGCAGGCTCAGGGGCTCTGGGGCCAACGTCCTGACTTTC
>TRBV7-2|TRBJ2-7|14|NA|NA
CASRQGLGTSEQYF
TGTGCCAGCAGGCAGGGACTCGGGACGTCCGAGCAGTACTTC
>TRBV6-5|TRBJ1-1|11|NA|NA
CASGWNTEAFF
TGTGCCAGCGGGTGGAACACTGAAGCTTTCTTT